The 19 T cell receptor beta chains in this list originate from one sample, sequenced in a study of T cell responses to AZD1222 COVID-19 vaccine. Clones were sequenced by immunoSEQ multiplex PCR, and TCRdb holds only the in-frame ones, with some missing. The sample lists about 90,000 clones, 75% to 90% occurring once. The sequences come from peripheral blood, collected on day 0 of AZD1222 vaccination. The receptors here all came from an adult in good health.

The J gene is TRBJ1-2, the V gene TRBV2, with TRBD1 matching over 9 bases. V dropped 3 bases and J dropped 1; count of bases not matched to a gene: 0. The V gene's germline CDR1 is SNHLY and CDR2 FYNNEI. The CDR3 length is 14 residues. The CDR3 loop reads CASSEDRGNYGYTF. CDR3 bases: TGTGCCAGCAGTGAGGACAGGGGTAACTATGGCTACACCTTC. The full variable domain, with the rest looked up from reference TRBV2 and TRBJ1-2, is EPEVTQTPSHQVTQMGQEVILRCVPISNHLYFYWYRQILGQKVEFLVSFYNNEISEKSEIFDDQFSVERPDGSNFTLKIRSTKLEDSAMYFCASSEDRGNYGYTFGSGTRLTVV.

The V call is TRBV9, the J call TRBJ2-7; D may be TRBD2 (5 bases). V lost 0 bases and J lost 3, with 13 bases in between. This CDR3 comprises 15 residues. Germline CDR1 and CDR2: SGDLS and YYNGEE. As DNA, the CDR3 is TGTGCCAGCAGCGTAGGGGCTAGCCGCCACTACGAGCAGTACTTC. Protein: CASSVGASRHYEQYF.

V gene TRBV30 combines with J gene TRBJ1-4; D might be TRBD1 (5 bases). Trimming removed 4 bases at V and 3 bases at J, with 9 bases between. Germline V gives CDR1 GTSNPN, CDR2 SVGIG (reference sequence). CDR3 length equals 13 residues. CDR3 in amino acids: CAWTGIANEKLFF. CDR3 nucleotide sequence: TGTGCCTGGACAGGGATCGCTAATGAAAAACTGTTTTTT.

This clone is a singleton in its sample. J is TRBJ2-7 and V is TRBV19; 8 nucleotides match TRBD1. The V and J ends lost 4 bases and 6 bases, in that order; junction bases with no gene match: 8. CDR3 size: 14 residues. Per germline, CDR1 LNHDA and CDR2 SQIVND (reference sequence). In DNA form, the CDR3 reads TGTGCCAGTAGTAAGCCCAAGGACAGGGCCGAGCAGTACTTC. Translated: CASSKPKDRAEQYF.

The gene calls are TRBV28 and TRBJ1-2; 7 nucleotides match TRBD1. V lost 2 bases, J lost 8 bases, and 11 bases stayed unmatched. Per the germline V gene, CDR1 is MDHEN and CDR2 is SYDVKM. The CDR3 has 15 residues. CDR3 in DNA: TGTGCCAGCAGTTTAAGCTTTAGGGGGCGCGGGGGCTACACCTTC. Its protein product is CASSLSFRGRGGYTF.

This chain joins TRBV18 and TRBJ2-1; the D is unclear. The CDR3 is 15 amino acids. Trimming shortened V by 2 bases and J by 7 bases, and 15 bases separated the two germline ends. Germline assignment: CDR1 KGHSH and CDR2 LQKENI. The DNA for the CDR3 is TGTGCCAGCTCACCAACAGTAAAGGGCAAGAATGAGCAGTTCTTC. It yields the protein CASSPTVKGKNEQFF.

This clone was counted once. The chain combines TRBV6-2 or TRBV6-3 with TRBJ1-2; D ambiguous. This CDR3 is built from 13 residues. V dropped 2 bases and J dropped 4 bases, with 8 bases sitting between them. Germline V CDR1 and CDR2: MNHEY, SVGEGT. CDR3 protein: CASSYPIGYGYTF. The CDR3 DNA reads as TGTGCCAGCAGTTACCCGATTGGCTATGGCTACACCTTC.

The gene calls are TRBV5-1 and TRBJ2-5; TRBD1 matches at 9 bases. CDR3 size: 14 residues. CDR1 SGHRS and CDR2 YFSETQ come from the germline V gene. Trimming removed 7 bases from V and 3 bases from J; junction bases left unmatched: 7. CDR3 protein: CASRRTGDKETQYF. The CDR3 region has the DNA TGCGCCAGCCGAAGGACAGGGGACAAAGAGACCCAGTACTTC.

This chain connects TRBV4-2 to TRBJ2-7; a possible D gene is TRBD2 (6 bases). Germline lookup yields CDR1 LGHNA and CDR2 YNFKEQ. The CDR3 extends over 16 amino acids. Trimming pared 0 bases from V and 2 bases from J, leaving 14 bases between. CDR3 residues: CASSQEGRPMTYEQYF. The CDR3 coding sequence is TGTGCCAGCAGCCAAGAGGGGAGGCCCATGACCTACGAGCAGTACTTC.

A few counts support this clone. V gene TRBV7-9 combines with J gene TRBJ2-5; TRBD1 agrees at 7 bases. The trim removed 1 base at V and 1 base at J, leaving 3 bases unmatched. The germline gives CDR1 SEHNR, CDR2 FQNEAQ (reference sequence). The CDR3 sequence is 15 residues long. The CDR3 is CASSLGGQLQETQYF. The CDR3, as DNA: TGTGCCAGCAGCTTAGGGGGACAGCTCCAAGAGACCCAGTACTTC.

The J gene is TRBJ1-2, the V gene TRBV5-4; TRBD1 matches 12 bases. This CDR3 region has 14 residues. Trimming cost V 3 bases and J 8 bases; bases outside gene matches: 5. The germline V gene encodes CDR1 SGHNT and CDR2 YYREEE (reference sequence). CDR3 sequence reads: CASSWDRGRGGYTF. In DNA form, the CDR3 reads TGTGCCAGCAGCTGGGACAGGGGGCGCGGGGGCTACACCTTC.

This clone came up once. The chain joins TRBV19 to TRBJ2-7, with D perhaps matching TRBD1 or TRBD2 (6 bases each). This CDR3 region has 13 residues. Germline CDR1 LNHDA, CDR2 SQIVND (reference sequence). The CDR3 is CVTGARGDYEQYF. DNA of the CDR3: TGTGTCACGGGGGCTAGGGGGGACTACGAGCAGTACTTC.

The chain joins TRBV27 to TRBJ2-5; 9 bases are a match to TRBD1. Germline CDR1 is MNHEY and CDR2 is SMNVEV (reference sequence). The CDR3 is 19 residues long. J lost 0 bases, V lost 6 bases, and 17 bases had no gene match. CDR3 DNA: TGTGCCAGCAGGCAAACCCTGGTTCGGGACAGGGAGTACCAAGAGACCCAGTACTTC. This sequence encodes CASRQTLVRDREYQETQYF.

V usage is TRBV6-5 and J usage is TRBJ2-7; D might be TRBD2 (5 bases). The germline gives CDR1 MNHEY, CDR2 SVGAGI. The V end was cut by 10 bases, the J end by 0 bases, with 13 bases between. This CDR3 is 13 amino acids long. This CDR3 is CAIRAEPSYEQYF. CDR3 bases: TGTGCCATCAGAGCGGAGCCCTCCTACGAGCAGTACTTC.

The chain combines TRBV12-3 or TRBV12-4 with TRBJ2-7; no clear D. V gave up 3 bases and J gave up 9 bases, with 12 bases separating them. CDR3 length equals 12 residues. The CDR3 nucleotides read TGTGCCAGCAGTTTGGGTAGTAGTCGGCAGTACTTC. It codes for CASSLGSSRQYF.

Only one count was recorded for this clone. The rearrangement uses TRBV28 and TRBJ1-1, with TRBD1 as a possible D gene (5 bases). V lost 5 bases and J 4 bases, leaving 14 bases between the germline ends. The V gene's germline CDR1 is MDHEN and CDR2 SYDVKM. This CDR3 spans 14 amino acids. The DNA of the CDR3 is TGTGCCAGCAGTCCCGGGGCTAGGGCCACTGAAGCTTTCTTT. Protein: CASSPGARATEAFF.

As DNA, the CDR3 is TGTGCCAGCAGTGTCGTCAGGGGGAATAAGGACACTGAAGCTTTCTTT. Translated, it gives CASSVVRGNKDTEAFF. The rearrangement joins TRBV6-1 to TRBJ1-1, with 7 bases lining up with TRBD1. In germline, CDR1 is MNHNS, CDR2 SASEGT. V shed 4 bases and J 3 bases; nucleotides not matched to a gene: 11. The CDR3 length is 16 residues.

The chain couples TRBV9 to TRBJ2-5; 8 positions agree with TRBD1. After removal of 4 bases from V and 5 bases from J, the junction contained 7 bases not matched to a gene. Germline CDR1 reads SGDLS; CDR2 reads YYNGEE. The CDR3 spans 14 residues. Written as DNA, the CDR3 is TGTGCCAGCAGCCCCCAGGGGGCAAGGGAGACCCAGTACTTC. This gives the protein CASSPQGARETQYF.

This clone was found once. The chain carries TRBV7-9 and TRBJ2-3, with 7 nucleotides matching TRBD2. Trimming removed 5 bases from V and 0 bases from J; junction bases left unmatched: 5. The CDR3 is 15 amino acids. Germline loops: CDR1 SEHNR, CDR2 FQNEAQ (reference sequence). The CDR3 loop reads CASSRPSGSTDTQYF. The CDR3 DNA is TGTGCCAGCAGCAGACCTAGCGGAAGCACAGATACGCAGTATTTT. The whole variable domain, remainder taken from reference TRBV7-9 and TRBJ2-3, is DTGVSQNPRHKITKRGQNVTFRCDPISEHNRLYWYRQTLGQGPEFLTYFQNEAQLEKSRLLSDRFSAERPKGSFSTLEIQRTEQGDSAMYLCASSRPSGSTDTQYFGPGTRLTVL.